The TCR beta chain described here comes from a study of response to subunit inactivated influenza vaccine. V gave up 0 bases and J gave up 3 bases, with 9 bases separating them. This CDR3 has 14 residues. Germline CDR1 is LGHDT and CDR2 is YNNKEL (reference sequence). MiXCR, run by TCRdb on the RT-PCR reads, gives a single entry per CDR3 protein. This table has about 540,000 distinct CDR3 sequences, roughly 25% appearing once. This sample also belongs to another study, concerning T cells expressing NK-cell markers. That study adds: Template switching by 5'RACE with UMIs generated the TCR beta cDNA. Each TCR beta repertoire originated in sorted T cells that were CD3+CD56+NKG2C+, CD3+CD56+NKG2C- or CD3+CD56-NKG2C+. HCMV seropositivity marked seven of the eight sequenced donors; one was seronegative. For a handful of donors, these clonotypes were likewise the leading ones in the CD3+CD56-NKG2C+ fraction.

The receptor comes from a man between 50 and 59 years old who received an inactivated influenza vaccine. Sequences were derived from CD4+ T cells sorted from PBMCs, sampled 11 to 12 days after vaccination. The gene calls are TRBV3-1 and TRBJ2-7; D is undetermined. CDR3 residues: CASSQDLGYYEQYF. The CDR3 region has the DNA TGTGCCAGCAGCCAAGATTTGGGGTACTACGAGCAGTACTTC.